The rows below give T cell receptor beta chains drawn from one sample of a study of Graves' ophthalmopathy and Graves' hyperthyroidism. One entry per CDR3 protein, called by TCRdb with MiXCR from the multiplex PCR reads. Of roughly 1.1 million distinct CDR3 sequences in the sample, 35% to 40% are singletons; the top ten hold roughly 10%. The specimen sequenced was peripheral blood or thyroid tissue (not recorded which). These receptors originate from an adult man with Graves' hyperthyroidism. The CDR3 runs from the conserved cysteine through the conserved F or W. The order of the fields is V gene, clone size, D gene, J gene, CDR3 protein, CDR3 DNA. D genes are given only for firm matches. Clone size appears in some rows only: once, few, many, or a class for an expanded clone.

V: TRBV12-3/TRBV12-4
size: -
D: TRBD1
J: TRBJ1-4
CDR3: CASSPGTGGFPFF
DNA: TGTGCCAGCAGTCCGGGGACAGGGGGATTTCCGTTTTTT

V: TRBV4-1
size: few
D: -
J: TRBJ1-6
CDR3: CASSQVGQSSPLHF
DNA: TGCGCCAGCAGCCAAGTGGGGCAGAGTTCACCCCTCCACTTT

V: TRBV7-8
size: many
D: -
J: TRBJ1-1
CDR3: CASSSRRTDNTEAFF
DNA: TGTGCCAGCAGCTCTCGACGGACTGACAACACTGAAGCTTTCTTT

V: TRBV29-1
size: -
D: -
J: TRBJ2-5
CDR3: CSVETSGETQYF
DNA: TGCAGCGTTGAAACTAGTGGAGAGACCCAGTACTTC

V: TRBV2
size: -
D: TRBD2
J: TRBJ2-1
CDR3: CASSEIAGGSSYNEQFF
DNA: TGTGCCAGCAGTGAAATTGCGGGGGGGAGCTCCTACAATGAGCAGTTCTTC

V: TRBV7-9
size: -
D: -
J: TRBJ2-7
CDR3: CASSLVGSLHGYEQYF
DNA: TGTGCCAGCAGCTTAGTGGGTAGCCTACATGGGTACGAGCAGTACTTC

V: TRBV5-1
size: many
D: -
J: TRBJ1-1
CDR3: CASSFDRMTEAFF
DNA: TGCGCCAGCAGCTTTGACAGGATGACTGAAGCTTTCTTT

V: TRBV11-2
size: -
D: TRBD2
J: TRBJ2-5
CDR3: CASSSPKRGGLVETQYF
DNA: TGTGCCAGTAGTTCCCCGAAGCGGGGGGGCCTGGTGGAGACCCAGTACTTC

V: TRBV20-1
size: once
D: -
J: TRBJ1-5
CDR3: CSIGGQGSNQPQHF
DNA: TGCAGTATAGGAGGCCAGGGTAGCAATCAGCCCCAGCATTTT

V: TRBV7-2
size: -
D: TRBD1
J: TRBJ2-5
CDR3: CASSTTDRAGETQYF
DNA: TGTGCCAGCAGTACTACCGACAGGGCTGGCGAGACCCAGTACTTC

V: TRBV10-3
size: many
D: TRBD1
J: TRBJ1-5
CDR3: CAISPGQGRQISNQPQHF
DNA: TGTGCCATCAGTCCGGGACAGGGGCGGCAAATTAGCAATCAGCCCCAGCATTTT

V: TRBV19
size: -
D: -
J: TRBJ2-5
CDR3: CASSIGQGGWNQETQYF
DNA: TGTGCCAGTAGTATAGGTCAGGGGGGATGGAACCAAGAGACCCAGTACTTC

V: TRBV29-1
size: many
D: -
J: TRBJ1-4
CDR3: CSVEILGEKLFF
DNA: TGCAGCGTTGAAATCCTCGGAGAAAAACTGTTTTTT

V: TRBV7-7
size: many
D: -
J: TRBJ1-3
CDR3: CASSFPRRSSGNTIYF
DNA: TGTGCCAGCAGCTTCCCCAGACGGAGCTCTGGAAACACCATATATTTT

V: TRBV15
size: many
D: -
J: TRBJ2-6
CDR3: CATSRGLSQGANVLTF
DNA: TGTGCCACCAGCAGAGGGTTAAGTCAAGGGGCCAACGTCCTGACTTTC

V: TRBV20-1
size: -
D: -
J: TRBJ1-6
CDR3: CSASLDHNSPLHF
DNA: TGCAGTGCTAGCCTTGACCATAATTCACCCCTCCACTTT

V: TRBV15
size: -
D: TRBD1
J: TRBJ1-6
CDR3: CATSIGQGDSPLHF
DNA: TGTGCCACCAGCATAGGACAGGGGGATTCACCCCTCCACTTT

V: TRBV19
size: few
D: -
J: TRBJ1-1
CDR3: CASRTISTGSNTEAFF
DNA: TGTGCCAGTAGGACTATATCGACAGGTTCGAACACTGAAGCTTTCTTT

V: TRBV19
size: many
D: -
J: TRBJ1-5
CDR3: CASSGPNQPQHF
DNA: TGTGCCAGTTCAGGGCCAAATCAGCCCCAGCATTTT

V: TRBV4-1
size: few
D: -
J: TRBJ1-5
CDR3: CASSQEEPGTTLYQPQHF
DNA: TGCGCCAGCAGCCAAGAAGAGCCGGGCACAACGCTTTATCAGCCCCAGCATTTT

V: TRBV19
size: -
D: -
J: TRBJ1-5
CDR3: CASSIMRDQPQHF
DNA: TGTGCCAGTAGTATCATGAGAGATCAGCCCCAACATTTT

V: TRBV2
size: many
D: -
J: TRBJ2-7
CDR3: CASSEVVRLQYF
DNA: TGTGCCAGCAGTGAAGTGGTCCGTTTACAGTACTTC

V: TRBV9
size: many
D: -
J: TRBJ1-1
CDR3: CASSVVSGPIAEAFF
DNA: TGTGCCAGCAGCGTAGTTTCCGGGCCGATCGCTGAAGCTTTCTTT

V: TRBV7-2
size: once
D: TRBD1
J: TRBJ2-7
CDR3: CASRPLGQTYKQYF
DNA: TGTGCCAGCAGGCCACTGGGACAGACCTACAAGCAGTACTTC

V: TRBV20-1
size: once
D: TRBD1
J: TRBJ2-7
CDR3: CSARDSGTAYEQYF
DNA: TGCAGTGCTAGAGATTCCGGGACAGCCTACGAGCAGTACTTC

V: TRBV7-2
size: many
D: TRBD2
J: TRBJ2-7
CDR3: CASTHLAGVSYEQYF
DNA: TGTGCCAGCACTCATTTAGCGGGAGTGTCCTACGAGCAGTACTTC

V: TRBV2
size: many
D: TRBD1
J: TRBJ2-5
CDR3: CASSLGQAKYQETQYF
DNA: TGTGCCAGCAGCCTCGGACAGGCTAAATACCAAGAGACCCAGTACTTC

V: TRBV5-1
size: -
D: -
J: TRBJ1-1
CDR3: CASSFRGIGDTGAFF
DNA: TGCGCCAGCAGCTTCCGGGGGATAGGGGACACTGGAGCTTTCTTT

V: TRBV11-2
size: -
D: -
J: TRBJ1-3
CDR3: CASSLDPGYSSGNTVYF
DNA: TGTGCCAGCAGCTTAGACCCAGGGTATAGCTCTGGAAACACCGTATATTTT

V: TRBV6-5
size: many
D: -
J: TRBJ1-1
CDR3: CASSYLRETEAFF
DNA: TGTGCCAGCAGTTACCTTCGGGAGACTGAAGCTTTCTTT

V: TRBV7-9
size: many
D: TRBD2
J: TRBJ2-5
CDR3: CASSPGLGKKTQYF
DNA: TGTGCCAGCAGCCCGGGACTAGGCAAAAAGACCCAGTACTTC

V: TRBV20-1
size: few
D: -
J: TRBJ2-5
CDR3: CSARLRDRPLQETQYF
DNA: TGCAGTGCTAGACTCCGGGACCGACCCCTTCAAGAGACCCAGTACTTC

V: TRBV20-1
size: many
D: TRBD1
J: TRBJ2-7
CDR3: CSASYKGGLSYEQYF
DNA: TGCAGTGCTAGTTATAAAGGGGGCCTATCCTACGAGCAGTACTTC

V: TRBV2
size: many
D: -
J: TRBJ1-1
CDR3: CASSGEGYTEAFF
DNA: TGTGCCAGCAGTGGAGAAGGGTACACTGAAGCTTTCTTT

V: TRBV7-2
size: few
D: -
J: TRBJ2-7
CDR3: CASSLVLAGEQYF
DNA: TGTGCCAGCAGCTTAGTACTAGCTGGCGAGCAGTACTTC

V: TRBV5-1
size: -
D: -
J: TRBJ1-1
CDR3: CASSLGLGSSTEAFF
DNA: TGCGCCAGCAGCTTAGGTCTCGGGTCGAGCACTGAAGCTTTCTTT

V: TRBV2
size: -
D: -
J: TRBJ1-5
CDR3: CASRAHSNQPQHF
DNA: TGTGCCAGCAGGGCTCATAGCAATCAGCCCCAGCATTTT

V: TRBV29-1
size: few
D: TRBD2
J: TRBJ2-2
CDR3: CSVQLAGDTNTGELFF
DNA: TGCAGCGTTCAATTAGCGGGAGACACGAACACCGGGGAGCTGTTTTTT

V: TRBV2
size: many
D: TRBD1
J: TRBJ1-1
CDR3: CASRLDRGRGNTEAFF
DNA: TGTGCCAGCAGACTGGACAGGGGGCGAGGGAACACTGAAGCTTTCTTT

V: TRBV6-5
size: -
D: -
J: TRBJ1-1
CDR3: CASSTQPTVTEAFF
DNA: TGTGCCAGCAGTACCCAACCGACAGTAACTGAAGCTTTCTTT

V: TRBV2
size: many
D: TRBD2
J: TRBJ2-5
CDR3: CASSEGGGFQETQYF
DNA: TGTGCCAGCAGTGAGGGCGGGGGATTCCAAGAGACCCAGTACTTC

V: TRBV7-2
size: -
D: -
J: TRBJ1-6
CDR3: CASSLQDPSLHF
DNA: TGTGCCAGCAGCTTGCAGGACCCGTCCCTCCACTTT

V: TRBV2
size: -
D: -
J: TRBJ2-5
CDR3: CASTSLWGETQYF
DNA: TGTGCCAGCACTTCATTATGGGGAGAGACCCAGTACTTC

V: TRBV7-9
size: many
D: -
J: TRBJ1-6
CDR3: CASSFLDNSPLHF
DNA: TGTGCCAGCAGCTTCCTGGACAATTCACCCCTCCACTTT

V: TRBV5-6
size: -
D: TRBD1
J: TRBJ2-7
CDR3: CASSRTGESTYEQYF
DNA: TGTGCCAGCAGCAGGACAGGGGAGAGCACCTACGAGCAGTACTTC

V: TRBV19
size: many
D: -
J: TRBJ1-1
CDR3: CASSTETRWLNTEAFF
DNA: TGTGCCAGTAGTACTGAGACACGATGGCTGAACACTGAAGCTTTCTTT

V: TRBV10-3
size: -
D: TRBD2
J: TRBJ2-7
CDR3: CATGLAGQFSEQYF
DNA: TGTGCCACTGGACTAGCGGGACAGTTCTCCGAGCAGTACTTC

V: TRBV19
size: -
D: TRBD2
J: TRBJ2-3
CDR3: CASSMFFGSSGSTDTQYF
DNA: TGTGCCAGTAGTATGTTTTTTGGGTCTAGCGGGAGCACAGATACGCAGTATTTT

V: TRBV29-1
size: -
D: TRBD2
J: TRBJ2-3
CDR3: CSGRLAGTDTQYF
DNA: TGCAGCGGCCGACTAGCGGGAACCGATACGCAGTATTTT

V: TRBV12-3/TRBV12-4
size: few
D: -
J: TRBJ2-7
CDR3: CATRGVRHEQYF
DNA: TGTGCCACCCGAGGGGTTCGCCACGAGCAGTACTTC

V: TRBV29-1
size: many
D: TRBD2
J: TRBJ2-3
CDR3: CSASTSGFMDTQYF
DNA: TGCAGCGCTTCGACTAGCGGATTTATGGATACGCAGTATTTT

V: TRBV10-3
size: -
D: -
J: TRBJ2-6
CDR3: CASSYRSAGANVLTF
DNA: TGTGCCAGCAGTTACAGGTCGGCTGGGGCCAACGTCCTGACTTTC

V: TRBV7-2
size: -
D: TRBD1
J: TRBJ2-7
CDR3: CASRLTGENGYEQYF
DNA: TGTGCCAGCAGGTTGACAGGGGAGAATGGCTACGAGCAGTACTTC